This T cell receptor (beta chain) comes out of a study of blood T cell repertoires in COVID-19 (dated by TCRdb to about 2020). General notes on the study: The collaborator samples originated in the United States, Italy and Spain and spanned the acute and convalescent phases of COVID-19. The prospective study material was composed of cDNA or gDNA derived from T cells, B-cell-depleted T cells, or PBMCs. Subjects who had been exposed to COVID-19, were actively infected with it, or had recovered from it provided the deeply sampled blood TCRbeta repertoires that made up the dataset. A freely available public database, intended as a resource for researchers studying the immune response to SARS-CoV-2, is where the repertoires were released. Samples came from the ongoing ImmuneRACE study (first 160 participants) plus 1,254 subjects from 6 global collaborators. Sample metadata almost always included a de-identified subject ID, COVID-19 status, age in years and sex. Where HLA class I and class II types were available, the types were taken from metadata supplied by the sample provider, not from assay-based typing. Overall results and qualifications from the work: Clinical and demographic metadata were provided uncurated, with the amount varying by source and participant.

The collaborating institutions used their own protocols to collect whole blood in K2EDTA tubes. For TCRbeta analysis, collaborator samples were shipped as frozen whole blood, as isolated PBMCs, or as DNA extracted from either sample type. About this clone itself: No antigen is known for it. Qualities for individual bases were not recorded, and no much larger clone is one base off.

TCRbeta CDR3 regions were amplified from genomic DNA by means of the immunoSEQ Assay, a bias-controlled multiplex PCR. The original methods were these. Nucleated cell counts per sample were estimated from amplification of reference gene primers within the assay. To quantify the absolute abundance of each unique TCRbeta CDR3 rearrangement, sequence reads were collapsed and filtered. For each sample, productive Simpson clonality was calculated as the square root of Simpson's diversity index across productive rearrangements. Sourced from immuneACCESS, this table was stored by TCRdb with only in-frame sequences that have V and J called. A share of the clones is absent; for the studies checked, an unresolved V gene accounts for under half, and the remainder has no known explanation. V, J and clone size derive from that table, while D and trimming were established from the DNA sequence. In all, the sample holds 200,000 to 250,000 clones, and under 90% of those were seen once. The ten biggest clones cover about 4.1% of the sample.

Sequenced: peripheral blood. The receptor's source is a middle-aged man with acute or convalescent COVID-19.

Here is the DNA: TGCGCCAGCAGCGATGGACAGGAGCATTCACCCCTCCACTTT. Its translation reads: CASSDGQEHSPLHF. The chain is assembled from TRBV5-1 and TRBJ1-6; TRBD1 lines up with 7 middle nucleotides. Unmatched junction bases come to 6, with V trimmed by 4 bases and J by 8 bases. The CDR3 covers 14 residues, taking in both the cysteine and the phenylalanine. Left in the record is the CDR3 DNA by itself, 42 bases read in frame from the first base. According to the germline V gene, CDR1 reads SGHRS and CDR2 reads YFSETQ.